This T cell receptor beta chain was obtained from a study of T cell repertoires in cytomegalovirus infection. This clonotype has just a few counts. TCRdb ran MiXCR on the reads and lists one entry per CDR3 protein. The sample gives 230,000 or so distinct CDR3 sequences, 17% of which show up once; approximately 51% is in the top ten. Sequenced input: CD8+ T cells from PBMCs. The sequence derives from a human donor in good health (CMV status not recorded). Some clones in this sample may be carry-over from other donors' samples.

The CDR3 DNA follows: TGTGCCAGCAGCGACACTAGGGGGGGACTAGCCGCGGGGGAGCTGTTTTTT. The encoded protein is CASSDTRGGLAAGELFF. V is TRBV9 and J is TRBJ2-2, with 9 bases aligning to TRBD2. CDR3 length: 17 amino acids. Germline V gene sequence: CDR1 SGDLS, CDR2 YYNGEE. V lost 3 bases, J lost 8 bases, and 14 bases stayed unmatched.